This T cell receptor beta chain was found in a study of blood T cell repertoires in COVID-19. The CDR3 length is 15 residues. Unmatched junction bases numbered 3, after V lost 5 bases and J lost 2 bases. CDR1 is SEHNR, CDR2 FQNEAQ, per germline (reference sequence). Generated by immunoSEQ multiplex PCR, the TCRdb table keeps only in-frame clones and is missing some. The sample lists over 75,000 clones, 80% seen once, with roughly 8.4% in the top ten. What was sequenced was peripheral blood. This chain links TRBV7-9 with TRBJ2-1; 10 positions match TRBD2. The receptor was isolated from a man in his fifties or sixties who had recovered from COVID-19. The chain's CDR3 is CASSPGLAAYNEQFF. The DNA for the CDR3 is TGTGCCAGCAGCCCTGGACTAGCGGCCTACAATGAGCAGTTCTTC. Together with reference TRBV7-9 and TRBJ2-1, the CDR3 gives the full variable domain: DTGVSQNPRHKITKRGQNVTFRCDPISEHNRLYWYRQTLGQGPEFLTYFQNEAQLEKSRLLSDRFSAERPKGSFSTLEIQRTEQGDSAMYLCASSPGLAAYNEQFFGPGTRLTVL.